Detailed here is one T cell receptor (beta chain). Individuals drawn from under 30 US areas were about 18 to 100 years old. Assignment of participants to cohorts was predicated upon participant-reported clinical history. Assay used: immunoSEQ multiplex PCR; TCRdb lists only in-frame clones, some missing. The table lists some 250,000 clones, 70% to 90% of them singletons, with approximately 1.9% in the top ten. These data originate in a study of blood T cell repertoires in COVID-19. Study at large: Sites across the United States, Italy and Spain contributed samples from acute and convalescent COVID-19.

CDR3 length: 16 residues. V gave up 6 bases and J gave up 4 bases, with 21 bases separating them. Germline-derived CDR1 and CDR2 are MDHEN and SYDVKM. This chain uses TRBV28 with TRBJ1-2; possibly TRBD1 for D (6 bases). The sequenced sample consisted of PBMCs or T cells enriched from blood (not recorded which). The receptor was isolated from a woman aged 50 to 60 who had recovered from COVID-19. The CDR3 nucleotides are TGTGCCAGCAGCCGTTCCACAGGGCTTTTGGTCTATGGCTACACCTTC. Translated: CASSRSTGLLVYGYTF.